The T cell receptor (beta chain) described here comes from a study of response to subunit inactivated influenza vaccine. General study results and limits: Seasonal influenza vaccination, on each occasion, was suggested by the authors to recruit few new T cells.

There are a few counts of this clonotype. The antigen is undetermined. This CDR3 is 14 amino acids long. With 1 base removed from V and 4 bases from J, the gap between germline ends came to 9 bases. TCRdb reprocessed the RT-PCR reads via MiXCR and lists one record per CDR3 protein. The sample yields 500,000 to 600,000 distinct CDR3 sequences, about 11% seen once. The gene calls are TRBV12-3 or TRBV12-4 and TRBJ2-3; D is ambiguous. This TCR was sampled from a man in his fifties who received an inactivated influenza vaccine. Sequenced here: PBMCs from blood, sampled on the day of vaccination. CDR3 in DNA: TGTGCCAGCAGTTTAGTGGTCTACCCAGATACGCAGTATTTT. Its translation is CASSLVVYPDTQYF.